These T cell receptor beta chains were read from a single sample in a study of T cells in Graves' hyperthyroidism and ophthalmopathy. Via MiXCR, TCRdb re-called the multiplex PCR reads, giving one row per CDR3 protein. The table lists about 130,000 distinct CDR3 sequences, 22% of them singletons. Material for sequencing was blood. These receptors were collected from a woman between 45 and 65 years old with Graves' hyperthyroidism that later progressed to Graves' ophthalmopathy. Both conserved end residues are part of each CDR3. A D gene is named only where the DNA matches it firmly.

d_call: TRBD1; v_call: TRBV18; cdr3_aa: CASSPRYRGADTEAFF
d_call: TRBD2; v_call: TRBV7-2; cdr3_aa: CASSPLTSGTDTYNEQFF
d_call: .; v_call: TRBV6-1; cdr3_aa: CASSPGDSNSYEQYF
d_call: TRBD1; v_call: TRBV7-2; cdr3_aa: CASSDRGLLYEQYF
d_call: TRBD2; v_call: TRBV5-6; cdr3_aa: CASSFTSGSYNEQFF
d_call: .; v_call: TRBV7-2; cdr3_aa: CASSLTGMVAKNIQYF
d_call: .; v_call: TRBV24-1; cdr3_aa: CATSDYGGSEQFF
d_call: TRBD2; v_call: TRBV25-1; cdr3_aa: CASSESGLAGGGSRNEQFF
d_call: TRBD2; v_call: TRBV24-1; cdr3_aa: CATSDPGLAGDEQFF
d_call: .; v_call: TRBV5-1; cdr3_aa: CASSLRPVTEAFF
d_call: TRBD2; v_call: TRBV11-1; cdr3_aa: CASSPRGAGGLQYF
d_call: TRBD2; v_call: TRBV28; cdr3_aa: CASSSPAGGPYEQYF
d_call: .; v_call: TRBV12-3/TRBV12-4; cdr3_aa: CASSGDGTSALHF
d_call: .; v_call: TRBV2; cdr3_aa: CASKRGWGMNTEAFF
d_call: .; v_call: TRBV25-1; cdr3_aa: CASSEGGVKAFF
d_call: .; v_call: TRBV11-2; cdr3_aa: CASSLSRMASNEKLFF
d_call: TRBD1; v_call: TRBV19; cdr3_aa: CASNPTGSTSPLHF
d_call: .; v_call: TRBV19; cdr3_aa: CASRQGFINQPQHF
d_call: .; v_call: TRBV10-2; cdr3_aa: CASGKLGTLRQETQYF
d_call: .; v_call: TRBV24-1; cdr3_aa: CATSDAGSNEQFF
d_call: TRBD1; v_call: TRBV10-3; cdr3_aa: CAISETGVAGNTIYF
d_call: TRBD1; v_call: TRBV7-9; cdr3_aa: CASSRQGFNEQYF
d_call: .; v_call: TRBV11-2; cdr3_aa: CASSLESYNEQFF